In its sample, the clone carrying this T cell receptor beta chain was seen once. Its cognate antigen is unknown. The data are from a study of T cell responses to AZD1222 COVID-19 vaccine. Sequencing was performed with immunoSEQ multiplex PCR; in TCRdb, only in-frame clones are kept and a portion is missing. The repertoire holds 150,000 or so clones, with about nine tenths as singletons. The germline CDR1 and CDR2 sequences are SQVTM and ANQGSEA. This CDR3 spans 14 amino acids. V lost 4 bases and J 4 bases, leaving 13 bases between the germline ends. Notes on the study in general: White British donors predominated, females outnumbered males, and clonal diversity was possibly underestimated.

This rearrangement joins TRBV29-1 to TRBJ1-4; D uncertain. Material: peripheral blood, obtained on day 0 of AZD1222 vaccination. The clonotype comes from an adult in good health. The CDR3, as DNA: TGCAGCGTTGCAATCGGCGGATTTAATGAAAAACTGTTTTTT. It yields the protein CSVAIGGFNEKLFF.